These 20 T cell receptor beta chains came from one sample sequenced in a study of T cell therapy after organ transplantation. The time point: 20-29 weeks after completion of therapy. The repertoire was sequenced with immunoSEQ multiplex PCR; TCRdb's copy has only in-frame clones and lacks some. The sample shows about 3,600 clones, about 69% of them seen only once. Antigens of these TCRs are unknown. The sequencing here drew on CD8+ T cells from blood, taken after autologous CMV-specific T cell therapy. These receptors were taken from a human patient who had received a solid organ transplant and had CMV disease. Some T cells may be supplied by the graft donor.

The chain recombines TRBV4-1 with TRBJ2-7; D is possibly TRBD1 (6 bases). CDR1 is MGHRA, CDR2 YSYEKL, per germline. Deletions cut 3 bases from V and 1 base from J, with 13 bases between. The CDR3 has 15 residues. CDR3 nucleotide sequence: TGCGCCAGCAGCCAGGGGGCAACTGGTTCCTACGAGCAGTACGTC. It translates to CASSQGATGSYEQYV.

The chain combines TRBV5-6 with TRBJ2-3; no clear D gene. Germline lookup yields CDR1 SGHDT and CDR2 YYEEEE. V shed 4 bases and J shed 5 bases, with 14 bases lying between them. The CDR3 has 14 amino acids. The CDR3 DNA reads as TGTGCCAGCAGCCAAAAGGTGGCGCGAGATACGCAGTATTTT. Its translation: CASSQKVARDTQYF.

The V call is TRBV28, the J call TRBJ2-7; D might be TRBD1 or TRBD2, each matching 5 bases. V dropped 3 bases and J dropped 3 bases, with 6 bases sitting between them. Germline CDR1 and CDR2: MDHEN and SYDVKM. This CDR3 region has 12 residues. CDR3 nucleotide sequence: TGTGCCAGCAGTTTGGGGGACTACGAGCAGTACGTC. Its protein is CASSLGDYEQYV.

The rearrangement links TRBV27 to TRBJ2-3, with D possibly being TRBD1 or TRBD2 (6 bases each). The V end lost 6 bases, the J end lost 3 bases, and 19 bases lay between the germline ends. This CDR3 contains 16 residues. Germline CDR1 reads MNHEY; CDR2 reads SMNVEV (reference sequence). DNA of the CDR3: TGTGCCAGCAGGCATGAAGGGGGGCTAAGTACAGATACGCAGTATTTT. Translated: CASRHEGGLSTDTQYF.

This clone was counted a few times. This same CDR3 is encoded by further DNA sequences in the sample. J is TRBJ2-2 and V is TRBV19, with 10 bases lining up with TRBD2. Germline V gives CDR1 LNHDA, CDR2 SQIVND (reference sequence). CDR3 length: 15 residues. V was pared by 2 bases and J by 6 bases, with 3 bases of the junction left unmatched. CDR3 in DNA: TGTGCCAGTAGTATATCTAGCGGGAGACCCGGGGAGCTGTTTTTT. Protein product: CASSISSGRPGELFF.

The chain is built from TRBV13 and TRBJ1-3; D call uncertain. Trimming stripped 0 bases from V and 0 bases from J, with 6 bases between. There are 15 residues in the CDR3. Germline V gene sequence: CDR1 PRHDT, CDR2 FYEKMQ (reference sequence). The CDR3, as DNA: TGTGCCAGCAGCTTAGGTCGGACCTCTGGAAACACCATATATTTT. Protein: CASSLGRTSGNTIYF.

Only a few counts were recorded for this clone. The chain has TRBV19 and TRBJ1-5; 7 nucleotides match TRBD1. Trimming at V came to 1 base and at J to 4 bases, leaving 4 bases not matched to a gene. Germline lookup yields CDR1 LNHDA and CDR2 SQIVND (reference sequence). The CDR3 consists of 15 residues. CDR3 nucleotides: TGTGCCAGTAGTATAGGACTACAGGGGAATCAGCCCCAGCATTTT. It translates to CASSIGLQGNQPQHF.

In its sample, this clone is medium-sized. The genes are TRBV7-2 and TRBJ1-1; maybe TRBD1 (6 bases). This CDR3 is 11 amino acids long. Germline V gene data show CDR1 as SGHTA and CDR2 as FQGNSA. V shed 5 bases and J shed 9 bases, with 10 bases lying between them. CDR3 in DNA: TGTGCCAGCAGCCTCGGACAGCAAGCTTTCTTT. It codes for CASSLGQQAFF.

The chain couples TRBV2 to TRBJ2-7; a weak D match, TRBD1 (5 bases). The CDR3 is 15 amino acids. Per germline, CDR1 SNHLY and CDR2 FYNNEI. Trimming removed 3 bases from V and 3 bases from J, with 15 bases in between. The CDR3 coding sequence is TGTGCCAGCAGTGACGGACACCAACCCCTCTACGAGCAGTACTTC. Translated, it gives CASSDGHQPLYEQYF. The full variable domain, its missing parts supplied by reference TRBV2 and TRBJ2-7, is EPEVTQTPSHQVTQMGQEVILRCVPISNHLYFYWYRQILGQKVEFLVSFYNNEISEKSEIFDDQFSVERPDGSNFTLKIRSTKLEDSAMYFCASSDGHQPLYEQYFGPGTRLTVT.

On this clone: At one of its ends the junction is not consistent with the germline gene, which may arise from a read error. The rearrangement uses TRBV9 and TRBJ2-2; maybe TRBD2 (7 bases). There are 19 residues in the CDR3. CDR1 SGDLS and CDR2 YYNGEE come from the germline V gene. For the CDR3, the DNA is TGTGCCAGCCGCGTAGTGCCAGCGGGACATGGGGGGGGCACCGGGGAGCTGTTTTTT. Translated: CASRVVPAGHGGGTGELFF.

The genes are TRBV27 and TRBJ1-5; no clear D gene. V lost 6 bases and J lost 0, with 9 bases in between. Germline CDR1 MNHEY, CDR2 SMNVEV (reference sequence). This CDR3 has 14 amino acids. The CDR3 loop is CASRSGSSNQPQHF. CDR3 DNA: TGTGCCAGCAGATCGGGAAGTAGCAATCAGCCCCAGCATTTT.

CDR3 protein: CASSLDAGLAPGTDTQYF. The CDR3, as DNA: TGTGCCAGCAGCTTAGATGCGGGACTAGCCCCTGGCACAGATACGCAGTATTTT. V gene TRBV7-6 combines with J gene TRBJ2-3; 9 nucleotides agree with TRBD2. CDR3 length: 18 residues. Trimming took 1 base from V and 1 from J; bases not matched to a gene: 9. The V gene's germline CDR1 is SGHVS and CDR2 FNYEAQ.

By sample fraction, this clone is large (0.1 to 1%). The CDR3 here is CASSKTGILSYEQYF. The CDR3 nucleotides are TGTGCCAGCAGCAAGACAGGAATTCTCTCCTACGAGCAGTACTTC. This rearrangement joins TRBV27 to TRBJ2-7; tentatively, D is TRBD1 (6 bases). The CDR3 runs to 15 residues. Germline assignment: CDR1 MNHEY and CDR2 SMNVEV (reference sequence). Trimming removed 6 bases from V and 0 bases from J, with 15 bases in between.

This clone was seen once. V is TRBV27 and J is TRBJ2-7, with D perhaps given as TRBD1 or TRBD2 (5 bases each). Germline CDR1 MNHEY, CDR2 SMNVEV (reference sequence). There are 15 residues in the CDR3. V was clipped by 4 bases and J by 4 bases, with 17 bases between them. The CDR3 loop reads CASSSDPWGSYEQYF. In DNA, the CDR3 is TGTGCCAGCAGTTCTGATCCCTGGGGGAGTTACGAGCAGTACTTC.

This clone is categorized as medium-sized. The chain has TRBV6-1 and TRBJ2-3; the D is unclear. Germline V gives CDR1 MNHNS, CDR2 SASEGT. The CDR3 contains 13 residues. V was pared by 7 bases and J by 2 bases, with 10 bases between. CDR3 DNA sequence: TGTGCCAGCAATAACGCGGACACAGATACGCAGTATTTT. It yields the protein CASNNADTDTQYF.

The genes are TRBV10-3 and TRBJ2-1; 7 bases line up with TRBD2. Germline V gene lookup returns CDR1 ENHRY and CDR2 SYGVKD. J gave up 0 bases and V 9 bases, and 11 bases lay outside the gene matches. The CDR3 consists of 16 residues. This chain's CDR3 is CAINAAGPDSYNEQFF. DNA of the CDR3: TGTGCCATTAACGCAGCGGGGCCGGACTCCTACAATGAGCAGTTCTTC.

The V and J genes are TRBV30 and TRBJ2-7; no clear D gene. Germline V gives CDR1 GTSNPN, CDR2 SVGIG (reference sequence). The V and J ends lost 2 bases and 0 bases respectively, with 11 bases between them. There are 14 residues in the CDR3. CDR3 bases: TGTGCCTGGAGTACGGGCGTATACTCCTACGAGCAGTACTTC. As protein: CAWSTGVYSYEQYF.

The chain uses TRBV27 and TRBJ2-3; D is ambiguous. Per the germline V gene, CDR1 is MNHEY and CDR2 is SMNVEV (reference sequence). V gave up 1 base and J gave up 0 bases, with 11 bases separating them. The CDR3 consists of 16 residues. The DNA of the CDR3 is TGTGCCAGCAGTTTATTCGCAGCTTCTAGCACAGATACGCAGTATTTT. Amino acid sequence: CASSLFAASSTDTQYF.

This clone occurred a few times. The genes are TRBV5-1 and TRBJ1-1; D gene uncertain. CDR3 length: 13 residues. Germline CDR1 SGHRS, CDR2 YFSETQ. Trimming removed 0 bases at V and 1 base at J, with 4 bases between. The CDR3 nucleotides are TGCGCCAGCAGCTTGGTTCCGAACACTGAAGCTTTCTTT. This sequence encodes CASSLVPNTEAFF.

This clone was seen a single time. The chain has TRBV29-1 and TRBJ2-1, with TRBD2 matching over 10 bases. V was clipped by 5 bases and J by 9 bases; unmatched bases: 16. The CDR3 totals 16 residues. Germline CDR1 is SQVTM and CDR2 is ANQGSEA. CDR3 in DNA: TGCAGCGTTAAGCCTATAGGGACTAGCGATATCTCTGAGCAGTTCTTC. Its translation is CSVKPIGTSDISEQFF.